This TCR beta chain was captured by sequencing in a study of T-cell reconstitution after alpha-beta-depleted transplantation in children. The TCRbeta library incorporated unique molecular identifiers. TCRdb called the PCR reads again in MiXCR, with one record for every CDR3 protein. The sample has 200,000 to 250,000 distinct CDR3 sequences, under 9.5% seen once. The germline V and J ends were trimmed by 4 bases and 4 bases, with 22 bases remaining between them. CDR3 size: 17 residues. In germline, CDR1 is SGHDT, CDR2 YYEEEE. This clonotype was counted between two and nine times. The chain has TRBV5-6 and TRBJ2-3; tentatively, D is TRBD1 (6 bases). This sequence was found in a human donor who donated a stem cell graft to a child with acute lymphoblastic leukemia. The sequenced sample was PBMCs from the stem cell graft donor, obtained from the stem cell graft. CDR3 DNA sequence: TGTGCCAGCAGCCTTCTACGTTCAGGGGTCGGGGCAGATACGCAGTATTTT. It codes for CASSLLRSGVGADTQYF. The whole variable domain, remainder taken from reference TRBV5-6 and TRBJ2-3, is DAGVTQSPTHLIKTRGQQVTLRCSPKSGHDTVSWYQQALGQGPQFIFQYYEEEERQRGNFPDRFSGHQFPNYSSELNVNALLLGDSALYLCASSLLRSGVGADTQYFGPGTRLTVL.